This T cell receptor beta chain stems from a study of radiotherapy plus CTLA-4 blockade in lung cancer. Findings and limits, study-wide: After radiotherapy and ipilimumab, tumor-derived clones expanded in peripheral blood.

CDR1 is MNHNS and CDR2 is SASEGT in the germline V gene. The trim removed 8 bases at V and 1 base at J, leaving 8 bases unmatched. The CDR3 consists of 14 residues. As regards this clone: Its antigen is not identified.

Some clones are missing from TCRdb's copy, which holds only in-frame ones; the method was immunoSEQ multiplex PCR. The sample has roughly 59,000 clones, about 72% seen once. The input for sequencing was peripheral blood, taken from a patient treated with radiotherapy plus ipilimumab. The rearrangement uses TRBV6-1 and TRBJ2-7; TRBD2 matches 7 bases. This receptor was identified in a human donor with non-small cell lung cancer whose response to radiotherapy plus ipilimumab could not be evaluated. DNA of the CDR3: TGTGCCAGCTTCCGGGACTACGGATCCTACGAGCAGTACTTC. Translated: CASFRDYGSYEQYF.